The 17 T cell receptor beta chains in this list originate from one sample, sequenced in a study of T cells in Graves' hyperthyroidism and ophthalmopathy. Amplification of TCR beta CDR3 regions used RNA as the template. An initial round of RT-PCR targeting the TCR CDR3 relied on the HTBI primer set. TCRdb ran MiXCR on the multiplex PCR reads and lists one entry per CDR3 protein. The repertoire consists of about 610,000 distinct CDR3 sequences, with more than 45% occurring once and the leading ten covering around 7.7%. The sequenced sample was peripheral blood or thyroid tissue (not recorded which). These receptors were obtained from a woman aged 18-29 years with Graves' hyperthyroidism.

This clonotype was seen many times. The V gene is TRBV27, the J gene TRBJ1-2; D is unclear. Trimming stripped 11 bases from V and 3 bases from J, with 10 bases between. Germline CDR1 and CDR2: MNHEY and SMNVEV (reference sequence). The CDR3 sequence is 11 residues long. The CDR3 DNA is TGTGCCGCTAAGGGTCACTATGGCTACACCTTC. Protein sequence: CAAKGHYGYTF.

This clonotype was recorded at least ten times. The chain joins TRBV4-2 to TRBJ2-3; D may be TRBD2 (5 bases). The CDR3 has 17 residues. The germline CDR1 and CDR2 sequences are LGHNA and YNFKEQ. V lost 1 base and J lost 1, with 15 bases in between. The CDR3 here is CASSQGSSAGGTDTQYF. Here the CDR3 DNA reads TGTGCCAGCAGCCAAGGCAGTAGCGCAGGAGGCACAGATACGCAGTATTTT.

As to this clonotype: A much larger clone sits a single nucleotide away, making a read error possible. This rearrangement joins TRBV2 to TRBJ2-3; D ambiguous. From germline, CDR1 is SNHLY and CDR2 FYNNEI. CDR3 length: 12 amino acids. The CDR3 loop reads CARAIGTDTQYF. CDR3 coding DNA: TGTGCACGTGCCATAGGCACAGATACGCAGTATTTT.

This clonotype was observed once. The rearrangement links TRBV5-1 to TRBJ2-3; 8 nucleotides align to TRBD1. V lost 4 bases to trimming and J lost 7 bases; unmatched junction nucleotides: 17. The CDR3 runs to 17 residues. Per germline, CDR1 SGHRS and CDR2 YFSETQ. The chain's CDR3 is CASSEPWDRPLGNTQYF. As DNA, the CDR3 is TGCGCCAGCAGCGAGCCCTGGGACAGGCCATTGGGGAATACGCAGTATTTT.

This clonotype was found many times. V is TRBV20-1 and J is TRBJ2-7; 9 nucleotides align to TRBD2. Germline V gives CDR1 DFQATT, CDR2 SNEGSKA (reference sequence). The CDR3 has 14 residues. V lost 6 bases, J lost 2 bases, and 8 bases stayed unmatched. DNA for the CDR3: TGCAGTGCCGACAAGGGGACTAGCACCTACGAGCAGTACTTC. Protein: CSADKGTSTYEQYF.

This clonotype appeared many times. The V gene is TRBV20-1, the J gene TRBJ1-4, with D unclear. The V gene's germline CDR1 is DFQATT and CDR2 SNEGSKA (reference sequence). This CDR3 contains 13 residues. Trimming removed 5 bases at V and 14 bases at J, with 21 bases between. CDR3 region: CSARKTSYMSLFF. CDR3 DNA: TGCAGTGCTCGAAAGACCAGCTATATGTCTCTGTTTTTT.

With respect to this clonotype: The limits of the CDR3 on the DNA are not certain, so only TCRdb's listed CDR3 is given. V gene TRBV4-2 combines with J gene TRBJ1-4; TRBD1 is the table's D call and was not checked against the DNA. The CDR3 has 16 residues if both end residues are counted. Germline assignment: CDR1 LGHNA and CDR2 YNFKEQ. CDR3 sequence reads: CASSQGRDREVKNCFF.

The V call is TRBV7-3, the J call TRBJ2-5; D is tentatively TRBD1 or TRBD2 (6 bases each). The germline gives CDR1 SGHTA, CDR2 FQGTGA. The CDR3 covers 14 residues. V was pared by 5 bases and J by 5 bases, with 15 bases between. The CDR3 loop is CASSQRGPGETQYF. The CDR3 DNA reads TGTGCCAGCAGCCAACGGGGGCCGGGGGAGACCCAGTACTTC.

This clonotype was counted ten times or more. The DNA for the CDR3 is TGCGCCAGCAGCGAGGGAGGGGCGAACACCGGGGAGCTGTTTTTT. It codes for CASSEGGANTGELFF. The chain employs TRBV4-1 and TRBJ2-2; 7 positions match TRBD2. The J segment lost 0 bases and the V segment lost 5 bases, leaving 3 bases of the junction unmatched. The CDR3 extends over 15 amino acids. Looked up from germline, CDR1 is MGHRA and CDR2 is YSYEKL.

This clonotype was detected many times. The chain links TRBV7-2 to TRBJ1-3, with TRBD1 identical over 7 bases. Germline V gives CDR1 SGHTA, CDR2 FQGNSA. The ends lost 3 bases at V and 0 bases at J; junction bases unmatched: 2. CDR3 length: 15 amino acids. The CDR3 loop reads CASSFGQASGNTIYF. CDR3 DNA: TGTGCCAGCAGCTTCGGACAGGCCTCTGGAAACACCATATATTTT.

Many counts were recorded for this clonotype. The V and J genes are TRBV12-3 or TRBV12-4 and TRBJ2-7; D is possibly TRBD2 (5 bases). V lost 6 bases and J 4 bases, leaving 16 bases between the germline ends. The CDR3 runs to 14 residues. CDR3 residues: CASSQDGDRYEQYF. DNA for the CDR3: TGTGCCAGCAGCCAGGACGGGGATAGGTACGAGCAGTACTTC.

The count of this clonotype is one. The chain couples TRBV5-1 to TRBJ1-2; 8 nucleotides agree with TRBD1. The germline V gene has CDR1 SGHRS and CDR2 YFSETQ. Trimming removed 6 bases from V and 6 bases from J; junction bases left unmatched: 13. The CDR3 totals 15 residues. CDR3 DNA: TGCGCCAGCACCTCCGGGACAGGACGGGATGATGGCTACACCTTC. Translating gives CASTSGTGRDDGYTF.

V and J are TRBV24-1 and TRBJ2-5; a weak D match, TRBD1 (6 bases). Germline loops: CDR1 KGHDR, CDR2 SFDVKD. The V and J ends lost 5 bases and 5 bases respectively, with 11 bases between them. This CDR3 contains 13 residues. CDR3 loop: CATSGRTVETQYF. For the CDR3, the DNA is TGTGCCACCAGTGGTAGGACAGTGGAGACCCAGTACTTC.

This clonotype was detected only once. The V gene is TRBV20-1, the J gene TRBJ2-7, with 10 bases fitting TRBD2. Germline CDR1 and CDR2: DFQATT and SNEGSKA (reference sequence). CDR3 length equals 16 residues. The trim removed 6 bases at V and 0 bases at J, leaving 11 bases unmatched. The CDR3 here is CSAGGLADQFSYEQYF. CDR3 DNA sequence: TGCAGTGCGGGCGGACTAGCGGACCAATTCTCCTACGAGCAGTACTTC.

This clonotype was seen repeatedly, ten times or more. The chain is built from TRBV12-3 or TRBV12-4 and TRBJ2-6; D not resolved. Trimming pared 6 bases from V and 0 bases from J, leaving 9 bases between. The CDR3 is made up of 15 amino acids. CDR3 in amino acids: CASREQTSGANVLTF. CDR3 nucleotide sequence: TGTGCCAGCAGGGAACAGACCTCTGGGGCCAACGTCCTGACTTTC.

This clonotype has only one observation. J is TRBJ2-3 and V is TRBV2; 8 bases are shared with TRBD2. The trim removed 7 bases at V and 2 bases at J, leaving 8 bases unmatched. Germline V CDR1 and CDR2: SNHLY, FYNNEI. The CDR3 covers 15 residues. CDR3 sequence: CASTSIAGLTDTQYF. CDR3 nucleotide sequence: TGTGCCAGCACCTCTATAGCGGGACTCACAGATACGCAGTATTTT.

This clonotype has at least ten counts. The V and J genes are TRBV19 and TRBJ2-2; the match to TRBD1 covers 8 bases. CDR3 length equals 16 residues. V shed 3 bases and J 1 base; nucleotides not matched to a gene: 4. The germline CDR1 and CDR2 sequences are LNHDA and SQIVND (reference sequence). As DNA, the CDR3 is TGTGCCAGTAGTATCGGGACAGGCTGGAACACCGGGGAGCTGTTTTTT. As protein: CASSIGTGWNTGELFF.